This TCR beta chain appears in the sequencing data of a study of OX40 agonist ivuxolimab in advanced cancers. In the study overall: Hepatocellular carcinoma, melanoma, renal cell or head and neck cancer was diagnosed in the dose-escalation patients. Study-wide results and limits: CD8+ T cells showed, on average, more clonal expansion than CD4+ cells. The antigen specificity of the peripheral T cells (those that were expanded) was not determined.

As to this clone: What it binds is not known.

Sampling times: baseline, cycle 4 day 1, cycle 7 day 1. CDR1 SGHRS and CDR2 YFSETQ come from the germline V gene. V lost 4 bases, J lost 6 bases, and 8 bases stayed unmatched. The CDR3 contains 15 residues. TCRdb keeps only in-frame clones here, not all; method: immunoSEQ multiplex PCR. Here the sample spans about 94,000 clones, around 91% being singletons. This chain links TRBV5-1 with TRBJ1-4; 8 bases map to TRBD1. The specimen was CD4+ or CD8+ T cells sorted from blood, collected in a trial of the OX40 agonist ivuxolimab. This clonotype originated in an adult with an advanced solid tumor such as melanoma, head and neck, liver or kidney cancer. The CDR3 region has the DNA TGCGCCAGCAGCCCGGTCTCGGACAGGGATGAAAAACTGTTTTTT. It is translated as CASSPVSDRDEKLFF.